This TCR beta chain was captured by sequencing in a study of T cell repertoires in cytomegalovirus infection. Overall study context: TCR beta signatures that were public indicated CMV infection and matching HLA type. Regarding the study as a whole: In two of eight donors, the top clonotype was HLA-C-restricted CMV-specific. Carriers of CMV plus the relevant HLA were identified by cumulative public TCR beta family frequency.

This clonotype was found a few times. The antigen remains unidentified. TCRdb re-called the reads through MiXCR, storing one row per CDR3 protein. The sample shows around 140,000 distinct CDR3 sequences, 5% to 6.5% of them seen only once. The V and J ends lost 0 bases and 4 bases respectively, with 21 bases between them. CDR3 length: 17 residues. Per germline, CDR1 SQVTM and CDR2 ANQGSEA. The sample comprised PBMCs. This receptor was taken from a human donor in good health (CMV status not recorded). Some clones in this sample may be carry-over from other donors' samples. The chain is built from TRBV29-1 and TRBJ1-1; D may be TRBD1 (5 bases). The CDR3 bases are TGCAGCGTTGAAGATCCGGATCGGGGGGGGTGCGGCACTGAAGCTTTCTTT. This codes for CSVEDPDRGGCGTEAFF. Supplemented by reference TRBV29-1 and TRBJ1-1, the full variable domain reads SAVISQKPSRDICQRGTSLTIQCQVDSQVTMMFWYRQQPGQSLTLIATANQGSEATYESGFVIDKFPISRPNLTFSTLTVSNMSPEDSSIYLCSVEDPDRGGCGTEAFFGQGTRLTVV.